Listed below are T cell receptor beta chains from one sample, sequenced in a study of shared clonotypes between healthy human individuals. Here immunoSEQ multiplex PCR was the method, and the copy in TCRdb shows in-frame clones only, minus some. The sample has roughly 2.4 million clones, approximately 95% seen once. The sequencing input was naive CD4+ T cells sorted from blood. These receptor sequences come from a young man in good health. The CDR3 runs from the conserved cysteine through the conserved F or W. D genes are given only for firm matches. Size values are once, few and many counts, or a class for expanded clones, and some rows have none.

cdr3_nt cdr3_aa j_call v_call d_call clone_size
TGTGCCAGCAGTCCCGGCGGGCGGGACTCCGGGGAGACCCAGTACTTC CASSPGGRDSGETQYF TRBJ2-5 TRBV6-6 NA few
TGTGCCAGCAGCCCAAGGGCTAGCGGGGGTCGGCGGTTCTTC CASSPRASGGRRFF TRBJ2-1 TRBV2 TRBD2 NA
TGTGCCAGCAGCCGGGACAGGAGTAGTTCACCCCTCCACTTT CASSRDRSSSPLHF TRBJ1-6 TRBV11-2 TRBD1 NA
TGTGCCAGCAGCTTCGCCGGTAACACCGGGGAGCTGTTTTTT CASSFAGNTGELFF TRBJ2-2 TRBV7-2 NA NA
TGTGCCAGTAGTATTATGGGCGGCACTGAAGCTTTCTTT CASSIMGGTEAFF TRBJ1-1 TRBV19 NA NA
TGTGCCAGTAGTGGGGCAGGGAGCCAGCCCCAGCATTTT CASSGAGSQPQHF TRBJ1-5 TRBV19 NA NA
TGTGCCAGCAGCCAAGAGGGCAGGGGGAGGTATGAGCAGTTCTTC CASSQEGRGRYEQFF TRBJ2-1 TRBV14 NA NA
TGTGCCAGCTCACCGGATTCCAGGGGAGAGACCCAGTACTTC CASSPDSRGETQYF TRBJ2-5 TRBV18 NA NA
TGTGCCAGCAGTGAATTTAGTAGCAATCAGCCCCAGCATTTT CASSEFSSNQPQHF TRBJ1-5 TRBV2 NA NA
TGTGCCAGCAGCTTGTTCGGGACAGAGGATAGCAATCAGCCCCAGCATTTT CASSLFGTEDSNQPQHF TRBJ1-5 TRBV5-8 TRBD1 NA
TGTGCCAGCAGTTCTCCGAATTACGAGCAGTACTTC CASSSPNYEQYF TRBJ2-7 TRBV6-5 NA NA
TGTGCCATCGCCCCCGGGACAGGGGTATACGAGCAGTACTTC CAIAPGTGVYEQYF TRBJ2-7 TRBV10-3 TRBD1 NA
TGTGCCAGCCTCTATACCAGCGGACAGTTGAATTCACCCCTCCACTTT CASLYTSGQLNSPLHF TRBJ1-6 TRBV2 NA NA
TGTGCCAGCAGTAGAGGGGGTTTGGGAGGAAGGGAGCAGTTCTTC CASSRGGLGGREQFF TRBJ2-1 TRBV6-1 NA NA
TGTGCCAGCAGCTTATTTGGACTAGCGGGGCACAATGAGCAGTTCTTC CASSLFGLAGHNEQFF TRBJ2-1 TRBV7-3 TRBD2 NA
TGTGCCAGCTCACCTGCAGGGGGAAATGGCTACACCTTC CASSPAGGNGYTF TRBJ1-2 TRBV18 TRBD1 NA
TGCGCCAGCAGCCCGCAACAGGGCTATGGCTACACCTTC CASSPQQGYGYTF TRBJ1-2 TRBV4-1 NA NA
TGTGCCAGCTCCGTAGCGGGAGGAATGGGGAATGAGCAGTTCTTC CASSVAGGMGNEQFF TRBJ2-1 TRBV18 TRBD2 NA
TGTGCCAGCAGCTTAGATATCTGGGGGAATGAGCAGTTCTTC CASSLDIWGNEQFF TRBJ2-1 TRBV7-2 NA NA
TGTGCCAGCAGTTACGTTTCAGGGAGCACTGAAGCTTTCTTT CASSYVSGSTEAFF TRBJ1-1 TRBV6-5 NA once
TGTGCCAGCAGCTTAGGCGCCCCCACTATAACCCAAGAGACCCAGTACTTC CASSLGAPTITQETQYF TRBJ2-5 TRBV11-2 NA once
TGTGCCAGCGTCGAAGCGACTCAGGGATATGGCTACACCTTC CASVEATQGYGYTF TRBJ1-2 TRBV28 NA NA
TGTGCCAGCTCACCAGAGCTTAAAAACGAGCAGTACTTC CASSPELKNEQYF TRBJ2-7 TRBV18 NA once
TGTGCCAGCAGCCTACAGGGGTCGAATCAGCCCCAGCATTTT CASSLQGSNQPQHF TRBJ1-5 TRBV27 TRBD1 NA
TGCGCCAGCAGCTCTGAGGGAGGGCCTTCATGGTACTTC CASSSEGGPSWYF TRBJ2-7 TRBV5-1 TRBD2 NA
TGTGCCAGCAGCTGGGACAGAAATCAGCCCCAGCATTTT CASSWDRNQPQHF TRBJ1-5 TRBV7-2 TRBD1 NA
TGTGCCAGCAGCCCAGGACACCCGAACACTGAAGCTTTCTTT CASSPGHPNTEAFF TRBJ1-1 TRBV27 NA NA
TGTGCCAGTAGTATAGATCGGACTAAGGGGGGCACGTACGGAGCTTTCTTT CASSIDRTKGGTYGAFF TRBJ1-1 TRBV19 NA once
TGCGCCAGCAGCTCCCTTCCCTCTGGGAGCTCCTACAATGAGCAGTTCTTC CASSSLPSGSSYNEQFF TRBJ2-1 TRBV5-1 NA NA
TGTGCCTGGAGTACATCAGGGAATTCACCCCTCCACTTT CAWSTSGNSPLHF TRBJ1-6 TRBV30 NA NA
TGTGCCAGCAGTGAAGCGCACGCCGCCCCCTACGAGCAGTACTTC CASSEAHAAPYEQYF TRBJ2-7 TRBV6-1 NA NA
TGCGCCAGCAGCGCCAGGGGAATCACAGATACGCAGTATTTT CASSARGITDTQYF TRBJ2-3 TRBV4-1 NA NA
TGTGCCAGCAGCCAAGAAAGGAGGGACAGGGTCCCCGGGGAGCTGTTTTTT CASSQERRDRVPGELFF TRBJ2-2 TRBV4-2 TRBD1 once
TGTGCTAGTGGTTTGGGGGCCTACGGTACGCAGTATTTT CASGLGAYGTQYF TRBJ2-3 TRBV12-5 NA NA
TGTGCCAGCTCACCCCCTGGGAGGGGCGATGAAAAACTGTTTTTT CASSPPGRGDEKLFF TRBJ1-4 TRBV18 NA NA
TGTGCCAGCAGTTCCCAGGGGGCCGGGCCCCAGCATTTT CASSSQGAGPQHF TRBJ1-5 TRBV27 TRBD1 NA
TGTGCCAGCAAGAATTGGACGCCGGAGGGAAACGAGCAGTACTTC CASKNWTPEGNEQYF TRBJ2-7 TRBV2 NA NA
TGTAGTCTAATGAACACCGGGGAGCTGTTTTTT CSLMNTGELFF TRBJ2-2 TRBV30 NA NA
TGTGCCAGCCGGGACAGGGGGCCCTCGGACTATGGCTACACCTTC CASRDRGPSDYGYTF TRBJ1-2 TRBV6-6 TRBD1 NA
TGCGCCAGCAGCTTGCTGGTGAACACTGAAGCTTTCTTT CASSLLVNTEAFF TRBJ1-1 TRBV5-1 NA few
TGTGCCAGCAGTTTGTTACAGGGGGTAGGAGAGACCCAGTACTTC CASSLLQGVGETQYF TRBJ2-5 TRBV28 TRBD1 once
TGTGCCATCAGTGAGTCCCGGGGGCAGGAAAAACTGTTTTTT CAISESRGQEKLFF TRBJ1-4 TRBV10-3 NA NA
TGTGCCAGCAGTGAAGAGGAGGGACATCAGCCCCAGCATTTT CASSEEEGHQPQHF TRBJ1-5 TRBV2 NA NA